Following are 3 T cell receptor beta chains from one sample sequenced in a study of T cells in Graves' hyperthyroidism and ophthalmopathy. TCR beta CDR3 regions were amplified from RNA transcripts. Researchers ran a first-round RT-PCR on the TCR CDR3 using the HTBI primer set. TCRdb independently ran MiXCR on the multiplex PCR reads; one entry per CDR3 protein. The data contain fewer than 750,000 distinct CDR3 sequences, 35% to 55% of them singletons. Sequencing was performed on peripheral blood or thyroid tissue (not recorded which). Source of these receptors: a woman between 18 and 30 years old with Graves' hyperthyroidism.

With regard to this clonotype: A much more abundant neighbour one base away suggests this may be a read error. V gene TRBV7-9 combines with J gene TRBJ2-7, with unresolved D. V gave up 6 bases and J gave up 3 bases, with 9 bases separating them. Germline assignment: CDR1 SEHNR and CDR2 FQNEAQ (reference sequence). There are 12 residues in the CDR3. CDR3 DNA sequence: TGTGCCAGCAGTGAAAACGACTACGAGCAGTACTTC. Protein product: CASSENDYEQYF.

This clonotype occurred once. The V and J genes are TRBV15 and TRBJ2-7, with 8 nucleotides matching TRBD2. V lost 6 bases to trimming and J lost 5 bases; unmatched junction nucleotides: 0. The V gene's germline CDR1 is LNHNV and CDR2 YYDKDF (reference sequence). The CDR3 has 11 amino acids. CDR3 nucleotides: TGTGCCACCAGGGGACTAGACGAGCAGTACTTC. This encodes CATRGLDEQYF.

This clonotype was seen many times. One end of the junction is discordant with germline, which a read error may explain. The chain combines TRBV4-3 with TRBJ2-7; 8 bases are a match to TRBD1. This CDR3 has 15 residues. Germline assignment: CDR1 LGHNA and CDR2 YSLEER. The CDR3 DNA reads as TGCGCCAGCAGTCAAGACAGGGGCAAGGCGTACGAGCAGTACTTC. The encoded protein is CASSQDRGKAYEQYF.